Detailed here is one TCR beta chain. The PCR ran on 60 Vbeta and 13 Jbeta primers. Clones were sequenced by immunoSEQ multiplex PCR, and TCRdb holds only the in-frame ones, with some missing. The data show 100,000 to 150,000 clones, with about three quarters seen just once and about 1.8% held by the top ten. This sample stems from a study of cytomegalovirus exposure and HLA in healthy donors. Study context: An early release of data contained about 85 million unique TCRs, which came from HLA-typed donors.

The ends lost 0 bases at V and 3 bases at J; junction bases unmatched: 5. CDR3 length: 16 amino acids. CDR1 is SNHLY, CDR2 FYNNEI, per germline. The clonotype comes from a man between 45 and 60 years old in good health and CMV-seronegative. This sequence joins TRBV2 and TRBJ2-7; 10 nucleotides line up with TRBD1. The sample was PBMCs. CDR3 region: CASSEALRDRGYEQYF. CDR3 nucleotides: TGTGCCAGCAGTGAAGCGCTACGGGACAGGGGCTACGAGCAGTACTTC.